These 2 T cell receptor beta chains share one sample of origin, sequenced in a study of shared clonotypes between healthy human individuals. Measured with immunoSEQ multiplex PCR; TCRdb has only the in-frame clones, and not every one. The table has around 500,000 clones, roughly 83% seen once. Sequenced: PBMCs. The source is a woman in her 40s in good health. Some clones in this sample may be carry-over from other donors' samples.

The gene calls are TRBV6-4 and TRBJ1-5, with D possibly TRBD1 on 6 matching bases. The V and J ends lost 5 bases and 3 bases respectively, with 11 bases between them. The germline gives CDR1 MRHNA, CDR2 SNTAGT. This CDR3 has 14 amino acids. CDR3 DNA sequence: TGTGCCAGCAGTCTAGGGGGGATCAATCAGCCCCAGCATTTT. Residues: CASSLGGINQPQHF.

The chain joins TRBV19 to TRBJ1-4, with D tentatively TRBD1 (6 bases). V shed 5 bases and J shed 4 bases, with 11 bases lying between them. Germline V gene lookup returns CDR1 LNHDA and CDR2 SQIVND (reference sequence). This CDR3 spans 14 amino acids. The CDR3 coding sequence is TGTGCCAGTAGTGCTCCACAGGGTAATGAAAAACTGTTTTTT. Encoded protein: CASSAPQGNEKLFF.